This entry features one TCR beta chain sequence. The antigen is undetermined. This entry belongs to a study of cytomegalovirus exposure and HLA in healthy donors. Study-wide background: Approximately 190 million T cells yielded some 120 million unique TCR beta sequences in earlier analysis.

Study-wide results and caveats: Clonal expansion was found to be greater in HLA-associated TCR beta chains than in equally common others in a later analysis. A likely sequencing artifact accounted for one observed cluster of highly shared sequence variants.

V was cut by 1 base and J by 6 bases, with 15 bases left in between. Per germline, CDR1 SGHTA and CDR2 FQGNSA. The CDR3 has 15 amino acids. PCR primers comprised 60 Vbeta and 13 Jbeta primers. The method was immunoSEQ multiplex PCR; TCRdb's version includes in-frame clones alone and lacks a portion of them. The table shows roughly 150,000 clones, with roughly 84% occurring only once. The sequence was collected from a man aged 30 to 45 in good health and CMV-seropositive. The chain carries TRBV7-2 and TRBJ2-5; possibly TRBD1 for D (6 bases). Material: PBMCs. The CDR3 nucleotides are TGTGCCAGCAGCTTAGAAGCGACAGGAGGACAGACCCAGTACTTC. This sequence encodes CASSLEATGGQTQYF.